Below are 23 T cell receptor beta chains sequenced from a single sample in a study of blood T cells in healthy people across ages. Primers used in a second PCR of roughly 6 to 12 cycles were a sample-barcoded 5' primer and a J-beta primer mix. One entry per CDR3 protein results from TCRdb running MiXCR on the 5' RACE reads. The table has about 1 million distinct CDR3 sequences, less than 50% seen once; the top ten hold under 20%. Sequencing was performed on blood. These receptors were collected from a woman aged 55-70 years in good health.

The chain carries TRBV3-1 and TRBJ2-1; TRBD2 matches at 7 bases. The CDR3 totals 18 residues. CDR1 and CDR2 from the germline V gene are LGHDT and YNNKEL (reference sequence). With 0 bases clipped from V and 0 bases from J, the junction kept 8 bases outside the gene matches. CDR3 residues: CASSQELASGSSYNEQFF. The CDR3 DNA sequence: TGTGCCAGCAGCCAAGAATTGGCTAGCGGAAGCTCCTACAATGAGCAGTTCTTC.

This chain joins TRBV20-1 and TRBJ2-4; unclear D gene. CDR1 and CDR2 (germline): DFQATT, SNEGSKA (reference sequence). The CDR3 length is 11 residues. V was shortened by 5 bases and J by 2 bases, with 4 bases between the two germline ends. CDR3 in DNA: TGCAGTGCTCTTTCCAAAAACATTCAGTACTTC. Protein sequence: CSALSKNIQYF.

The gene calls are TRBV10-1 and TRBJ1-5; TRBD1 might be the D (6 bases). Trimming removed 6 bases at V and 2 bases at J, with 14 bases between. Germline values: CDR1 WNHNN, CDR2 SYGVQD (reference sequence). This CDR3 contains 15 residues. The CDR3 coding sequence is TGCGCCAGCAGAACCCCAGGGGACGGCAATCAGCCCCAGCATTTT. Its translation: CASRTPGDGNQPQHF.

This sequence joins TRBV2 and TRBJ2-3; TRBD1 agrees at 12 bases. The V segment lost 7 bases and the J segment 6 bases; nucleotides outside the gene matches: 2. This CDR3 is built from 13 residues. CDR1 and CDR2 from the germline V gene are SNHLY and FYNNEI. CDR3 region: CASMGQGADTQYF. As DNA, the CDR3 is TGTGCCAGCATGGGACAGGGGGCTGATACGCAGTATTTT.

The genes are TRBV5-1 and TRBJ2-7, with D perhaps being TRBD1 or TRBD2 (5 bases each). CDR3 length: 13 residues. The V end was cut by 3 bases, the J end by 3 bases, with 10 bases between. Germline values: CDR1 SGHRS, CDR2 YFSETQ. CDR3 amino acids: CASSWTQGYEQYF. The DNA of the CDR3 is TGCGCCAGCAGCTGGACTCAGGGCTACGAGCAGTACTTC.

With regard to this clonotype: The junction differs from germline at one of its ends, possibly a read error. The chain combines TRBV9 with TRBJ2-7, with 10 bases lining up with TRBD2. The CDR3 has 16 amino acids. Germline loops: CDR1 SGDLS, CDR2 YYNGEE. The CDR3 loop is CASSALAGVISDEQYF. CDR3 DNA sequence: TGTGCCAGCAGCGCTCTAGCGGGAGTAATCTCCGACGAGCAGTACTTC.

As for this clonotype: The junction and the germline gene differ at one end; a read error may be behind it. This chain links TRBV19 with TRBJ2-1; no definite D call. The CDR3 loop spans 14 amino acids. Germline V CDR1 and CDR2: LNHDA, SQIVND (reference sequence). CDR3 protein: CATTRASSYNEQFF. The CDR3 bases are TGCGCCACTACAAGGGCGAGCTCCTACAATGAGCAGTTCTTC.

This clonotype has ten or more counts. The chain uses TRBV27 and TRBJ2-3; D is ambiguous. V was cut by 8 bases and J by 6 bases, with 9 bases left in between. CDR1 and CDR2 (germline): MNHEY, SMNVEV (reference sequence). This CDR3 region has 11 residues. The CDR3 here is CASASVDTQYF. In DNA form, the CDR3 reads TGTGCCAGCGCGTCGGTGGATACGCAGTATTTT.

The chain combines TRBV29-1 with TRBJ2-1, with a tentative D call TRBD1 (5 bases). In germline, CDR1 is SQVTM, CDR2 ANQGSEA. The CDR3 has 12 amino acids. Trimming cost V 2 bases and J 8 bases, with 10 bases left between them. In DNA, the CDR3 is TGCAGCGTTGAACCCAGGGTCTATGAGCAGTTCTTC. This codes for CSVEPRVYEQFF.

The table lists this clonotype with a few counts. V is TRBV6-2 or TRBV6-3 and J is TRBJ2-1; a weak D match, TRBD2 (5 bases). The ends were cut back, 8 bases at V and 8 bases at J, with 10 bases in the middle. CDR3 length equals 11 residues. CDR1 is MNHEY, CDR2 SVGEGT, per germline. The CDR3 is CASLLGDEQFF. The DNA for the CDR3 is TGTGCCAGCCTACTCGGGGATGAGCAGTTCTTC.

This clonotype has a handful of counts. This sequence joins TRBV25-1 and TRBJ2-7; D call uncertain. Germline CDR1 is MGHDK and CDR2 is SYGVNS. This CDR3 has 12 residues. The V end lost 8 bases, the J end lost 3 bases, and 11 bases lay between the germline ends. This chain's CDR3 is CASASSRYEQYF. In nucleotides, the CDR3 is TGTGCCAGCGCCTCGTCCCGCTACGAGCAGTACTTC.

This chain joins TRBV20-1 and TRBJ2-1, with D possibly TRBD2 on 6 matching bases. Germline V gene lookup returns CDR1 DFQATT and CDR2 SNEGSKA (reference sequence). Between the trimmed V and J ends, which lost 0 bases and 9 bases, there was a span of 18 bases. The CDR3 runs to 15 residues. CDR3 sequence reads: CSARDRRRAMPEQFF. The CDR3 DNA reads as TGCAGTGCTAGAGATCGCAGGAGGGCCATGCCTGAGCAGTTCTTC.

This clonotype was counted once. This rearrangement joins TRBV28 to TRBJ2-7; a possible D gene is TRBD2 (5 bases). The germline CDR1 and CDR2 sequences are MDHEN and SYDVKM. V lost 4 bases and J lost 3, with 10 bases in between. This CDR3 comprises 13 residues. The CDR3 nucleotides read TGTGCCAGCAGTTGGGTTAGCGACTACGAGCAGTACTTC. Translation: CASSWVSDYEQYF.

The chain combines TRBV30 with TRBJ2-6; D gene uncertain. Trimming took 4 bases from V and 0 from J, leaving 7 bases between them. This CDR3 contains 14 residues. Germline CDR1 GTSNPN, CDR2 SVGIG (reference sequence). CDR3 amino acids: CAWTGFSGANVLTF. The CDR3 coding sequence is TGTGCCTGGACAGGATTCTCTGGGGCCAACGTCCTGACTTTC.

This chain connects TRBV20-1 to TRBJ2-3, with TRBD2 matching 13 bases. V shed 1 base, J shed 3 bases, and the junction held 7 bases outside the gene matches. The CDR3 runs 17 residues. Germline V gives CDR1 DFQATT, CDR2 SNEGSKA (reference sequence). The DNA of the CDR3 is TGCAGTGCTAGAGGATGGACTAGCGGGAGTCGGACAGATACGCAGTATTTT. Encoded protein: CSARGWTSGSRTDTQYF.

This clonotype was observed many times. V gene TRBV20-1 combines with J gene TRBJ2-7; 13 nucleotides match TRBD2. J lost 4 bases, V lost 5 bases, and 5 bases had no gene match. This CDR3 is built from 14 residues. Germline values: CDR1 DFQATT, CDR2 SNEGSKA (reference sequence). CDR3 sequence reads: CSASGLAGVYEQYF. CDR3 in DNA: TGCAGTGCTTCCGGACTAGCGGGAGTTTACGAGCAGTACTTC.

This clonotype was observed a few times. This rearrangement joins TRBV10-1 to TRBJ2-3; D gene ambiguous. The CDR3 totals 14 residues. The V gene lost 2 bases and the J gene lost 2 bases, with 8 bases spanning the gap. Germline V gene lookup returns CDR1 WNHNN and CDR2 SYGVQD (reference sequence). The CDR3 loop reads CASSESVDTDTQYF. In nucleotides, the CDR3 is TGCGCCAGCAGTGAGAGTGTTGACACAGATACGCAGTATTTT.

This chain links TRBV20-1 with TRBJ1-6; TRBD1 is a possible D gene (5 bases). Per the germline V gene, CDR1 is DFQATT and CDR2 is SNEGSKA (reference sequence). Deletions cut 0 bases from V and 7 bases from J, with 16 bases between. This CDR3 region has 16 residues. The CDR3 DNA is TGCAGTGCTAGAGATGGGCAGGGTGGAGGAAATTCACCCCTCCACTTT. Translation gives CSARDGQGGGNSPLHF.

This chain uses TRBV12-3 or TRBV12-4 with TRBJ1-1; TRBD1 might be the D (5 bases). This CDR3 has 14 amino acids. The V end was cut by 5 bases, the J end by 4 bases, with 14 bases between. This CDR3 is CASSPAGSGTEAFF. CDR3 coding DNA: TGTGCCAGCAGTCCAGCAGGGAGTGGCACTGAAGCTTTCTTT.

Here the CDR3 reads CASSRGRGLSDTQYF. The CDR3 DNA follows: TGCGCCAGCAGCCGAGGCAGGGGGCTGTCAGATACGCAGTATTTT. The chain carries TRBV4-1 and TRBJ2-3, with 8 bases identical to TRBD1. This CDR3 region has 15 residues. Germline assignment: CDR1 MGHRA and CDR2 YSYEKL. With V trimmed by 4 bases and J by 4 bases, 7 bases remained unmatched.

This CDR3 is CASSQTGTSSEQYF. CDR3 nucleotide sequence: TGTGCCAGCAGTCAAACCGGGACTAGCAGCGAGCAGTACTTC. The rearrangement uses TRBV28 and TRBJ2-7; 9 nucleotides align to TRBD2. The CDR3 consists of 14 residues. J lost 6 bases, V lost 5 bases, and 8 bases had no gene match. Looked up from germline, CDR1 is MDHEN and CDR2 is SYDVKM.

The gene calls are TRBV6-6 and TRBJ1-2; maybe TRBD1 (6 bases). The V gene's germline CDR1 is MNHNY and CDR2 SVGAGI (reference sequence). This CDR3 has 15 amino acids. V lost 6 bases, J lost 0 bases, and 14 bases lay in between. This chain's CDR3 is CASRNRDPSNYGYTF. The DNA for the CDR3 is TGTGCCAGCAGGAACAGGGACCCCTCTAACTATGGCTACACCTTC.

The V and J genes are TRBV6-6 and TRBJ2-1; the D is unclear. CDR1 and CDR2 (germline): MNHNY, SVGAGI (reference sequence). The V end was cut by 0 bases, the J end by 1 base, with 10 bases between. The CDR3 covers 16 residues. CDR3: CASSYSVTPSYNEQFF. The CDR3 DNA follows: TGTGCCAGCAGTTACTCGGTGACGCCTTCCTACAATGAGCAGTTCTTC.